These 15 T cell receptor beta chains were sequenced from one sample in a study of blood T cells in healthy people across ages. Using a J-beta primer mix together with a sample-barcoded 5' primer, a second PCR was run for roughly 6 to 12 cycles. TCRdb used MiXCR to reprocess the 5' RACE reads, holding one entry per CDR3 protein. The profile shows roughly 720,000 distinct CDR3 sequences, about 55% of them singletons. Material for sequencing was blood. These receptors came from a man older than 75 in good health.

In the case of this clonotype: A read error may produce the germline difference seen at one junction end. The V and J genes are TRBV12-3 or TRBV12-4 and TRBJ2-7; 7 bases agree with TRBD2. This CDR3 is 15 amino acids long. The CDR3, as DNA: TGTGCCGGCAGTTTAAGGGGAGGGATCTCCTACGAGCAGTACTTC. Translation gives CAGSLRGGISYEQYF.

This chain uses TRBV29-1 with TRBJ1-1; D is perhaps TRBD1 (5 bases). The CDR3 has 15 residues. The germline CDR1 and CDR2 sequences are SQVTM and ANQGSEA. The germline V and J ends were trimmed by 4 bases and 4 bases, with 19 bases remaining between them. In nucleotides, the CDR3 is TGCAGCGTTGGGGTCGGGGGTTCGGCAGGCACTGAAGCTTTCTTT. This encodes CSVGVGGSAGTEAFF.

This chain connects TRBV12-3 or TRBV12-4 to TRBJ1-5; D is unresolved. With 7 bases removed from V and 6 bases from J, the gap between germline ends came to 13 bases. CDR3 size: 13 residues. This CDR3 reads CASTLGSGQPQHF. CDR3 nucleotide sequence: TGTGCCAGCACCCTTGGTTCGGGTCAGCCCCAGCATTTT.

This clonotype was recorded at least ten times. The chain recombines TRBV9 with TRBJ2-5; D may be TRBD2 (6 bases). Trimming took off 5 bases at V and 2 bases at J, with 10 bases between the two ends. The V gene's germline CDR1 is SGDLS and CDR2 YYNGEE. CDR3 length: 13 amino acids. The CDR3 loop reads CASSVAGQETQYF. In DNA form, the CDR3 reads TGTGCCAGCAGTGTGGCGGGGCAAGAGACCCAGTACTTC.

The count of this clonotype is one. The DNA of the CDR3 is TGTGCCAGCATGGAGAACGGGAGGGCGACCCAGTACTTC. Translation gives CASMENGRATQYF. The chain recombines TRBV2 with TRBJ2-5; 8 nucleotides line up with TRBD2. The CDR3 spans 13 residues. The germline V gene encodes CDR1 SNHLY and CDR2 FYNNEI. V was pared by 7 bases and J by 7 bases, with 8 bases of the junction left unmatched.

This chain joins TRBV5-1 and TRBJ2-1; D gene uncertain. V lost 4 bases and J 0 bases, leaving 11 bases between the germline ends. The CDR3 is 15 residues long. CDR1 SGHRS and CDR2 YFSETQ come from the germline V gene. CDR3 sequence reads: CASSPWASSYNEQFF. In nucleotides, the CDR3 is TGCGCCAGCAGCCCATGGGCGAGCTCCTACAATGAGCAGTTCTTC.

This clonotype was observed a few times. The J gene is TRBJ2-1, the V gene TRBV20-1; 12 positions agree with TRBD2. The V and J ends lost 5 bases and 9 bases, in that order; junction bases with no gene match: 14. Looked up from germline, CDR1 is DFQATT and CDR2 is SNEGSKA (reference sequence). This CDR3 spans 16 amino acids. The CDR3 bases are TGCAGTGCTCACCCCCCAGGACTAGCGGGATTAAGTGAGCAGTTCTTC. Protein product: CSAHPPGLAGLSEQFF.

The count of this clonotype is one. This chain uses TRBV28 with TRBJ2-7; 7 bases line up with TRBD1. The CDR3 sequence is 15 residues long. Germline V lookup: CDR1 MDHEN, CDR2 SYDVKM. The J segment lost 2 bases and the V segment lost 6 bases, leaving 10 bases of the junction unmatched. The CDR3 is CASSPYRDRAYEQYF. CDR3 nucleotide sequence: TGTGCCAGCAGCCCCTATCGGGACAGAGCCTACGAGCAGTACTTC. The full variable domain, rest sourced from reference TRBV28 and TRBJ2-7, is DVKVTQSSRYLVKRTGEKVFLECVQDMDHENMFWYRQDPGLGLRLIYFSYDVKMKEKGDIPEGYSVSREKKERFSLILESASTNQTSMYLCASSPYRDRAYEQYFGPGTRLTVT.

The DNA for the CDR3 is TGCGCCAGCAGCTTGGCCAGTGGGAGTTATAAGGGAAACACCGGGGAGCTGTTTTTT. It codes for CASSLASGSYKGNTGELFF. The chain carries TRBV5-1 and TRBJ2-2; tentatively, D is TRBD2 (5 bases). The CDR3 extends over 19 amino acids. Trimming removed 0 bases from V and 2 bases from J, with 20 bases in between. CDR1 is SGHRS, CDR2 YFSETQ, per germline.

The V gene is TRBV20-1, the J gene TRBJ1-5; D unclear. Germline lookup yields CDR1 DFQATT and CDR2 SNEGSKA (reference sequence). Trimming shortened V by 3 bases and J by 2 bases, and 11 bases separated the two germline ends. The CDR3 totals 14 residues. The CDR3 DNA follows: TGCAGTGCTAGGGATCCGTACGGCAATCAGCCCCAGCATTTT. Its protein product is CSARDPYGNQPQHF.

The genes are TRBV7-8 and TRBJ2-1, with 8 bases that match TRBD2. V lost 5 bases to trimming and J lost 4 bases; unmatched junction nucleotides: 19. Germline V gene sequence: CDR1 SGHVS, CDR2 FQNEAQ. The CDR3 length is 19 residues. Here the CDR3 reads CASSALTSGLGARYNEQFF. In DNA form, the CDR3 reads TGTGCCAGCAGCGCCCTCACTAGCGGTTTGGGAGCTAGGTACAATGAGCAGTTCTTC.

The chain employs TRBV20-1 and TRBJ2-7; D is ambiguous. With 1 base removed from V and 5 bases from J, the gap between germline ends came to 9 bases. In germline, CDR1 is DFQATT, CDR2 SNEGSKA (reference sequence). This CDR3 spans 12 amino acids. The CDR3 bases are TGCAGTGCTAGAGGGGATTTGGACGAGCAGTACTTC. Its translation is CSARGDLDEQYF.

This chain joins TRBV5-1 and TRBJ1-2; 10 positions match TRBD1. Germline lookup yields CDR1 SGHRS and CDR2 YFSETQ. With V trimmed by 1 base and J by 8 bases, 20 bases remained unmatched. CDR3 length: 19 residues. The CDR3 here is CASSLLGVGGTGAFRGYTF. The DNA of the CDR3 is TGCGCCAGCAGCTTGTTGGGCGTCGGAGGGACAGGGGCATTCCGGGGCTACACCTTC.

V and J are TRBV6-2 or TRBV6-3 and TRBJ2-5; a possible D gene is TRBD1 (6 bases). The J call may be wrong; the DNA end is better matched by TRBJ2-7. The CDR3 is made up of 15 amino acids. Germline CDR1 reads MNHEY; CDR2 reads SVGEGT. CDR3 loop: CASTDTGNPAYEQYF. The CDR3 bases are TGTGCCAGCACCGACACAGGGAATCCAGCCTACGAGCAGTACTTC.

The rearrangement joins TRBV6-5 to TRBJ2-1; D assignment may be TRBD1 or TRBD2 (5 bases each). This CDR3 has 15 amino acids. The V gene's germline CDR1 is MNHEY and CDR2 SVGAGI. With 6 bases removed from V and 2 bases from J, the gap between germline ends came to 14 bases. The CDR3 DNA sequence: TGTGCCAGCAGCTGGGGGTCGCAGACCTACAATGAGCAGTTCTTC. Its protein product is CASSWGSQTYNEQFF.